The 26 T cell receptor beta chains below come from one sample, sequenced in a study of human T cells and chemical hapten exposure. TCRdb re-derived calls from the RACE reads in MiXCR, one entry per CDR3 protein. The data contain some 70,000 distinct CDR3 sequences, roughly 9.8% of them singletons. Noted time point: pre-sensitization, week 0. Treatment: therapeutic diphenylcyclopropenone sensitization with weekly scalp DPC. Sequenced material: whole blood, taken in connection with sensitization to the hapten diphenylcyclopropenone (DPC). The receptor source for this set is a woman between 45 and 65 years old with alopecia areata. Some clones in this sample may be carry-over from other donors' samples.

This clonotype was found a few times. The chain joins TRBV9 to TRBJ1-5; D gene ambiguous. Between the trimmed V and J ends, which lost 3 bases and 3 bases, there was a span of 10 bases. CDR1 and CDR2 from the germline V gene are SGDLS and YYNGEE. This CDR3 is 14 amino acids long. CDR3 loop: CASSDGEYNQPQHF. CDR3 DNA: TGTGCCAGCAGCGACGGGGAGTACAATCAGCCCCAGCATTTT. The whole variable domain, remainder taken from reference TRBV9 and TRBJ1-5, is DSGVTQTPKHLITATGQRVTLRCSPRSGDLSVYWYQQSLDQGLQFLIQYYNGEERAKGNILERFSAQQFPDLHSELNLSSLELGDSALYFCASSDGEYNQPQHFGDGTRLSIL.

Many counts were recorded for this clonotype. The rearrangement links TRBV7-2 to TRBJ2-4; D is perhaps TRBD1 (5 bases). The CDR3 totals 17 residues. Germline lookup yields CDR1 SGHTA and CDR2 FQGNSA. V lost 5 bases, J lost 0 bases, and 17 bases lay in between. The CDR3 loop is CASSPPPAGIAKNIQYF. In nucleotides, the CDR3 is TGTGCCAGCAGCCCCCCTCCGGCAGGGATAGCCAAAAACATTCAGTACTTC.

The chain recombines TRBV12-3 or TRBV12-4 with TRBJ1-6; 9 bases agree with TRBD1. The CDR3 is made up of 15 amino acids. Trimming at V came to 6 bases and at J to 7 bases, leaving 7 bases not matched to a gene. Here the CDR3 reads CASRAGQGRNSPLHF. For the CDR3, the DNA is TGTGCCAGCAGGGCTGGACAGGGGCGGAATTCACCCCTCCACTTT.

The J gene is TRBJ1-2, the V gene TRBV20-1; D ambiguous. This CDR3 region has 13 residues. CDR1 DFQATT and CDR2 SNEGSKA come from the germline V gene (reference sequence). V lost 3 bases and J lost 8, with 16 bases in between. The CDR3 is CSARGQALGGYTF. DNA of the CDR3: TGCAGTGCTAGGGGCCAGGCCCTGGGGGGCTACACCTTC.

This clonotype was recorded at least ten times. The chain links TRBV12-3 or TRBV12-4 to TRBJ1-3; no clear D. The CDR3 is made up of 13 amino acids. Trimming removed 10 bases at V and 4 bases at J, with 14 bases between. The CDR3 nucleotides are TGTGCCAATACTCGGGCCGGCGGAAACACCATATATTTT. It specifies CANTRAGGNTIYF.

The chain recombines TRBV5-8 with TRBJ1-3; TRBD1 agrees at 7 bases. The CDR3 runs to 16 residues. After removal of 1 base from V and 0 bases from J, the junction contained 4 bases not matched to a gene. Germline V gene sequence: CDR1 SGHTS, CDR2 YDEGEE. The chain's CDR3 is CASSLFGDSSGNTIYF. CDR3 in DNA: TGTGCCAGCAGCTTGTTCGGGGACAGCTCTGGAAACACCATATATTTT. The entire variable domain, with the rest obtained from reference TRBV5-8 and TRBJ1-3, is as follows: EAGVTQSPTHLIKTRGQQATLRCSPISGHTSVYWYQQALGLGLQFLLWYDEGEERNRGNFPPRFSGRQFPNYSSELNVNALELEDSALYLCASSLFGDSSGNTIYFGEGSWLTVV.

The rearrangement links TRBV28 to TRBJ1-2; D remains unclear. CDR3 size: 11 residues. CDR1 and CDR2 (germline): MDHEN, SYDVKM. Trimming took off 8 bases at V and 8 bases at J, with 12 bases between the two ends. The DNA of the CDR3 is TGTGCCAGCGGGCCCCTGTACGGCTACACCTTC. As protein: CASGPLYGYTF.

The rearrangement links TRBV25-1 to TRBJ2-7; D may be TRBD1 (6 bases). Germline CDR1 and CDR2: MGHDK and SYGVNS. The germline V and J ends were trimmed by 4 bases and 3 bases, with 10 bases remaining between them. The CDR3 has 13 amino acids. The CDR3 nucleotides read TGTGCCAGCAGTGGGGACAACCACTACGAGCAGTACTTC. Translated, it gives CASSGDNHYEQYF.

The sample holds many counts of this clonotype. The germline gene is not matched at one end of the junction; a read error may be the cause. DNA for the CDR3: TGTGCCAGCAGTTTAGGCGGTCAGCCCCAGCATTTT. Protein product: CASSLGGQPQHF. The rearrangement links TRBV7-2 to TRBJ1-5, with unresolved D. The CDR3 totals 12 residues. Germline-derived CDR1 and CDR2 are SGHTA and FQGNSA.

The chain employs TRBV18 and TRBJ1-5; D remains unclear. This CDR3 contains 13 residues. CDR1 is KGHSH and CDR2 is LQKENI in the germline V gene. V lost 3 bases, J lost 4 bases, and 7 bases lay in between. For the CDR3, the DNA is TGTGCCAGCTCACCTCAGAAGAATCAGCCCCAGCATTTT. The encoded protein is CASSPQKNQPQHF. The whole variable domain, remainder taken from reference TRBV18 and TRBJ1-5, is NAGVMQNPRHLVRRRGQEARLRCSPMKGHSHVYWYRQLPEEGLKFMVYLQKENIIDESGMPKERFSAEFPKEGPSILRIQQVVRGDSAAYFCASSPQKNQPQHFGDGTRLSIL.

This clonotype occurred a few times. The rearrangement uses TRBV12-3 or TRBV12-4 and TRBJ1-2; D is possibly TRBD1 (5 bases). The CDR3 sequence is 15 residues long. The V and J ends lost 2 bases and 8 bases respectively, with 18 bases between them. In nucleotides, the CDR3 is TGTGCCAGCAGTTTACCCCCGATTAGATGGGACGGCTACACCTTC. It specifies CASSLPPIRWDGYTF.

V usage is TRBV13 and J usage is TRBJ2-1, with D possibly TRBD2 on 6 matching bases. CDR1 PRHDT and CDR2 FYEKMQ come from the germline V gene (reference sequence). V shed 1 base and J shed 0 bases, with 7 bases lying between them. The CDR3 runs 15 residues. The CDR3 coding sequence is TGTGCCAGCAGCTTAGTCGGGAGCTCCTACAATGAGCAGTTCTTC. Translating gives CASSLVGSSYNEQFF.

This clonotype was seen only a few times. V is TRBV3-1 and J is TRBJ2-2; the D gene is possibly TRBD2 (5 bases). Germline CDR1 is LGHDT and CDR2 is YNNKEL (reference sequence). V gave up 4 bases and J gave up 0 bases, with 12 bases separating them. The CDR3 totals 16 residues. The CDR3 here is CASSPWVASNTGELFF. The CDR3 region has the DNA TGTGCCAGCAGCCCTTGGGTAGCGTCGAACACCGGGGAGCTGTTTTTT.

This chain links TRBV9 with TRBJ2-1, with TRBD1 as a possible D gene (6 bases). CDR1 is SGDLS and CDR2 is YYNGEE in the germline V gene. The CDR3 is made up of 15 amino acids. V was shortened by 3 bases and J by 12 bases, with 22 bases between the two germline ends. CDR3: CASSAERQVPTGQFF. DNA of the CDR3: TGTGCCAGCAGCGCAGAAAGACAGGTGCCGACGGGGCAGTTCTTC. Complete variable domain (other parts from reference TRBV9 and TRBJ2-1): DSGVTQTPKHLITATGQRVTLRCSPRSGDLSVYWYQQSLDQGLQFLIQYYNGEERAKGNILERFSAQQFPDLHSELNLSSLELGDSALYFCASSAERQVPTGQFFGPGTRLTVL.

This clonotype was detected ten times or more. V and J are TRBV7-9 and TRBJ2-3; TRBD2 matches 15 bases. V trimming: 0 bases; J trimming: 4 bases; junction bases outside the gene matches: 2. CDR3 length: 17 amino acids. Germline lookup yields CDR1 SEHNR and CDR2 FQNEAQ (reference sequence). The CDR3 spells CASSLAGLAGGADTQYF. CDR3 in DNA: TGTGCCAGCAGCTTAGCGGGACTAGCGGGAGGTGCAGATACGCAGTATTTT.

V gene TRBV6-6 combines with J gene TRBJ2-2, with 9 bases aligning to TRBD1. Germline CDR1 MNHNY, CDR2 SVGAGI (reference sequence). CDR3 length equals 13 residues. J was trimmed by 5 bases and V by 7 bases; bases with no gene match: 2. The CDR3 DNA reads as TGTGCCAGCAAACAGGGGGCTACCGGGGAGCTGTTTTTT. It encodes CASKQGATGELFF.

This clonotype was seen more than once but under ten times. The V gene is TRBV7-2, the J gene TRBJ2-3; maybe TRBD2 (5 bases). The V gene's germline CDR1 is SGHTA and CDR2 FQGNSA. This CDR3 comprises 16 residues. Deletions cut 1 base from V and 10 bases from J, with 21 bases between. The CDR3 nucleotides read TGTGCCAGCAGCTTAGAGTCTGGTTACACCAGGCGGGCGCAGTATTTT. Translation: CASSLESGYTRRAQYF. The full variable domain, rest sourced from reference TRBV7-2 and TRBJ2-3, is GAGVSQSPSNKVTEKGKDVELRCDPISGHTALYWYRQSLGQGLEFLIYFQGNSAPDKSGLPSDRFSAERTGGSVSTLTIQRTQQEDSAVYLCASSLESGYTRRAQYFGPGTRLTVL.

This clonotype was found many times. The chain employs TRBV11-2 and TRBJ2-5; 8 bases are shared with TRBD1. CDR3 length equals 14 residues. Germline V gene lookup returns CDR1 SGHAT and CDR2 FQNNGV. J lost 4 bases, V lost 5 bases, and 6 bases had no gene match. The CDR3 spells CASSPRTGPETQYF. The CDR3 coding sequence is TGTGCCAGCAGCCCCCGGACAGGGCCAGAGACCCAGTACTTC.

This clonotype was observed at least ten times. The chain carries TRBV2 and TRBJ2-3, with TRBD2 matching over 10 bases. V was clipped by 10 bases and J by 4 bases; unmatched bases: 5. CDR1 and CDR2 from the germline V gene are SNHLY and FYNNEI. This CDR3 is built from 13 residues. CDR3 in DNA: TGTGCCACAAGACTAGCGGGCGCAGATACGCAGTATTTT. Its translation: CATRLAGADTQYF.

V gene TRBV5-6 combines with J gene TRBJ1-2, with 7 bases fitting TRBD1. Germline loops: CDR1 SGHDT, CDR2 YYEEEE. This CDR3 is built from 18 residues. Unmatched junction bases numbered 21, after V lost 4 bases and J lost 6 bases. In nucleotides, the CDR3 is TGTGCCAGCAGCCAACTTGGGGCGGGACAGCGCCTCTCTGATGGCTACACCTTC. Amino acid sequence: CASSQLGAGQRLSDGYTF.

The CDR3 sequence is CASTLNRENYGYTF. The CDR3 nucleotides are TGTGCCAGCACCTTAAACAGAGAAAACTATGGCTACACCTTC. The V gene is TRBV6-5, the J gene TRBJ1-2; no definite D call. Trimming pared 7 bases from V and 2 bases from J, leaving 14 bases between. This CDR3 contains 14 residues. CDR1 is MNHEY and CDR2 is SVGAGI in the germline V gene.

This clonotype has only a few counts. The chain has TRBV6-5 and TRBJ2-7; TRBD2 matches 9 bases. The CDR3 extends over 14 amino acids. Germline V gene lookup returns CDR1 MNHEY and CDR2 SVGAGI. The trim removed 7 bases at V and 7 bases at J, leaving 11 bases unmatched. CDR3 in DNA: TGTGCCAGCACCTTCGGACTAGCGCCCTGGGAGCAGTACTTC. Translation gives CASTFGLAPWEQYF.

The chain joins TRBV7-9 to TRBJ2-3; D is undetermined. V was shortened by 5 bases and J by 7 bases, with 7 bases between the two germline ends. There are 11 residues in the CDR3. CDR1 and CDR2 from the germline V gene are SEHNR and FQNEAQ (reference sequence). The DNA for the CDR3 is TGTGCCAGCAGCCCCGAGTATACGCAGTATTTT. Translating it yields CASSPEYTQYF.

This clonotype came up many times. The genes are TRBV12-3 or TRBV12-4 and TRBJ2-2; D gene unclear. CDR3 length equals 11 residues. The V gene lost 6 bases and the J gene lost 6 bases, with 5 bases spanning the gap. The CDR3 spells CASRRAGELFF. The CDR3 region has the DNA TGTGCCAGCAGGAGAGCCGGGGAGCTGTTTTTT.

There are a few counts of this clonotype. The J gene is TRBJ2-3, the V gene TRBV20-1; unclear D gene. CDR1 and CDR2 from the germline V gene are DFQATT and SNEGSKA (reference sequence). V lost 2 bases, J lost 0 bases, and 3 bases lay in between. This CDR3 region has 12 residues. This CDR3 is CSARLSTDTQYF. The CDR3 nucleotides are TGCAGTGCTAGACTTAGCACAGATACGCAGTATTTT.

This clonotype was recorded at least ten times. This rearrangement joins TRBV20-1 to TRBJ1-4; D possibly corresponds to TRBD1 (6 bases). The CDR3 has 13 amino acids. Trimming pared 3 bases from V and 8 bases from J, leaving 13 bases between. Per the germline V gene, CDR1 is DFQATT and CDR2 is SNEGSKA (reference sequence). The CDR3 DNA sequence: TGCAGTGCTAGGAGGGGGGGCAGGGAAAAACTGTTTTTT. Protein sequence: CSARRGGREKLFF.